The T cell receptor (beta chain) described here comes from a study of technical replicates of blood from a few donors. Clones were read by immunoSEQ multiplex PCR, and TCRdb kept only the in-frame ones, dropping some. The table includes about 70,000 clones, roughly 94% detected once. The CDR3 runs 15 residues. V gave up 3 bases and J gave up 1 base; unmatched junction bases: 6. CDR1 SGDLS and CDR2 YYNGEE come from the germline V gene. The sequenced material came from T cells isolated from PBMCs. The TCR was taken from a human donor in good health. The rearrangement joins TRBV9 to TRBJ1-1; 7 bases match TRBD1. CDR3 bases: TGTGCCAGCAGCGGCAGGGGGTTAAGGAACACTGAAGCTTTCTTT. Its protein product is CASSGRGLRNTEAFF.